This TCR beta chain is from a study of T cell repertoires in cytomegalovirus infection. One entry per CDR3 protein results from TCRdb running MiXCR on the reads. Here the sample spans some 940,000 distinct CDR3 sequences, approximately 33% being singletons. A note on this clonotype: Antigen unknown.

This receptor was taken from a human donor in good health (CMV status not recorded). Some clones in this sample may be carry-over from other donors' samples. The source was cultured CD8+ T cells from PBMCs, collected from culture after CMV antigen stimulation.

The CDR3 loop reads CAISDPGQGSYEQYF. The CDR3 DNA sequence: TGTGCCATCAGTGATCCGGGACAGGGGTCCTACGAGCAGTACTTC. This sequence joins TRBV10-3 and TRBJ2-7; 10 nucleotides match TRBD1. CDR3 length: 15 residues. V lost 3 bases to trimming and J lost 1 base; unmatched junction nucleotides: 3. Germline V gene lookup returns CDR1 ENHRY and CDR2 SYGVKD.